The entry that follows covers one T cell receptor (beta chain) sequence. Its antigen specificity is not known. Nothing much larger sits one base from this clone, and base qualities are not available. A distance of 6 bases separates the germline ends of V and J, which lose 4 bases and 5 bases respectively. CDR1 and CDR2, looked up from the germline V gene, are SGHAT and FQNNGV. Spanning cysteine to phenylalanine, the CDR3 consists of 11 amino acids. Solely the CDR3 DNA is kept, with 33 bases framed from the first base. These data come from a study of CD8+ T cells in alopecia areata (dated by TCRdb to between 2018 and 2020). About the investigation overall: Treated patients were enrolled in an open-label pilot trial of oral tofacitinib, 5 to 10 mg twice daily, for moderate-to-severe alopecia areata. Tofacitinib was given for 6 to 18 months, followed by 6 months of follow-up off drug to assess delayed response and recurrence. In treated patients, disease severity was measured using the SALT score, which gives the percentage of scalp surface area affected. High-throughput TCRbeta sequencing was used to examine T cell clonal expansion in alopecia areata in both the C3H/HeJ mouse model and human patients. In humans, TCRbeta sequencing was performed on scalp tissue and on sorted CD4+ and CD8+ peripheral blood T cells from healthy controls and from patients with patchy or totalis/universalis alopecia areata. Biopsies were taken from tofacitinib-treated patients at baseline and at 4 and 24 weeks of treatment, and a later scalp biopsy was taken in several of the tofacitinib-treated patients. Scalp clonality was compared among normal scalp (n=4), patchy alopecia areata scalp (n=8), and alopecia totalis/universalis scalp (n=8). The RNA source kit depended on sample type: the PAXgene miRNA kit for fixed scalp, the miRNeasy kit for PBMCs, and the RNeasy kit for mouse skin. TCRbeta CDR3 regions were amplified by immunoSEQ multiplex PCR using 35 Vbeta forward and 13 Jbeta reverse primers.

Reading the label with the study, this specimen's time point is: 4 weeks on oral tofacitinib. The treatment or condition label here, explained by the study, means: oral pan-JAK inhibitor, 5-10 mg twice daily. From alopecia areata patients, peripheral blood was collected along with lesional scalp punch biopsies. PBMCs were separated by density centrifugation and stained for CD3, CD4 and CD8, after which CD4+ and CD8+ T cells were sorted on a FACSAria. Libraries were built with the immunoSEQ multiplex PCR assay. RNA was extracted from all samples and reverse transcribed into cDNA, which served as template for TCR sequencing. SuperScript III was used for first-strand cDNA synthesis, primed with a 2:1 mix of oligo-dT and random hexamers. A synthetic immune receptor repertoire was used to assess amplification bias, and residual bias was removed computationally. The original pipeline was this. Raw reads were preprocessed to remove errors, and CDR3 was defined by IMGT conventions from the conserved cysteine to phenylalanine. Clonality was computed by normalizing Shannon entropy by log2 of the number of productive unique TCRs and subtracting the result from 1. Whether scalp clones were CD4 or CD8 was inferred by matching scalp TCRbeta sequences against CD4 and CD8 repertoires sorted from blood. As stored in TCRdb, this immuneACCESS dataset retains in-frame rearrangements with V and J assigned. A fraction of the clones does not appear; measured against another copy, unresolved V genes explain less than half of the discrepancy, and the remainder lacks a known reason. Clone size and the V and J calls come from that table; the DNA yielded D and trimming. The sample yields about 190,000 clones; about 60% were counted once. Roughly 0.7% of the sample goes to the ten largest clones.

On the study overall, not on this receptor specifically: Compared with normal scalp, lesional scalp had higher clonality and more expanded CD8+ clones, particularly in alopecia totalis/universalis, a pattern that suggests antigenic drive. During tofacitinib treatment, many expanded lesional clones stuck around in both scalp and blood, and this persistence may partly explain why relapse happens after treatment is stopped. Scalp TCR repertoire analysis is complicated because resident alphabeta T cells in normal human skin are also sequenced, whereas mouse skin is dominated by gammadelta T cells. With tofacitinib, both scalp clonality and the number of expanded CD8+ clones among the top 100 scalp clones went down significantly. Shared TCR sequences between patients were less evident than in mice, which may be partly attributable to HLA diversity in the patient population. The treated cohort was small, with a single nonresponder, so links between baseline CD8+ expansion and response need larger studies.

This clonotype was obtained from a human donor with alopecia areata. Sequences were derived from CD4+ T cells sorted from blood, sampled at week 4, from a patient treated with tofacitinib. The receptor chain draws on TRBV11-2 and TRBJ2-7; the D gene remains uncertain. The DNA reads TGTGCCAGCAGCTCCTCAGACGAGCAGTACTTC. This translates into CASSSSDEQYF.